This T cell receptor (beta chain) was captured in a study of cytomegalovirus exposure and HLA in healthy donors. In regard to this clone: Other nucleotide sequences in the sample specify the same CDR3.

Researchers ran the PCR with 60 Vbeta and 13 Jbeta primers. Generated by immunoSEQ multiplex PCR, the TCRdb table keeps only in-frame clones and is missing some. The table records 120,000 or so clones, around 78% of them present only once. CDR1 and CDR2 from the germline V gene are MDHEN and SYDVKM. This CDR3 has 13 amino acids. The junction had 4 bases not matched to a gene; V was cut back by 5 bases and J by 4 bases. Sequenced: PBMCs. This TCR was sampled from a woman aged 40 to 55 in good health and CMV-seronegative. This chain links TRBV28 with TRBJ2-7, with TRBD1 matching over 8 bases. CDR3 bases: TGTGCCAGCAGTCCCGGACAGGGTTACGAGCAGTACTTC. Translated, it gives CASSPGQGYEQYF. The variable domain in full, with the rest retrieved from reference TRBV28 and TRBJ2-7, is DVKVTQSSRYLVKRTGEKVFLECVQDMDHENMFWYRQDPGLGLRLIYFSYDVKMKEKGDIPEGYSVSREKKERFSLILESASTNQTSMYLCASSPGQGYEQYFGPGTRLTVT.